The 21 T cell receptor beta chains in this list originate from one sample, sequenced in a study of blood T cell repertoires in COVID-19. Method: immunoSEQ multiplex PCR; TCRdb's copy keeps in-frame clones and lacks some. The profile shows hundreds of thousands of clones, roughly 87% of them singletons. The sequenced sample consisted of peripheral blood. The receptors were sampled from a woman between 50 and 59 years old who had recovered from COVID-19.

This chain connects TRBV7-2 to TRBJ2-7; 7 bases agree with TRBD2. The CDR3 loop spans 14 amino acids. Germline values: CDR1 SGHTA, CDR2 FQGNSA. V dropped 9 bases and J dropped 0; count of bases not matched to a gene: 8. The CDR3 region has the DNA TGTGCCAGTGGTTGGGGAGGGACCTCCTACGAGCAGTACTTC. Protein product: CASGWGGTSYEQYF.

The genes are TRBV7-2 and TRBJ1-1; D not resolved. The CDR3 runs 13 residues. V was clipped by 1 base and J by 5 bases, with 8 bases between them. The germline V gene encodes CDR1 SGHTA and CDR2 FQGNSA. The CDR3 DNA sequence: TGTGCCAGCAGCTTAGGCCTGAGTACTGAAGCTTTCTTT. Its translation: CASSLGLSTEAFF.

The chain recombines TRBV6-6 with TRBJ2-5; D is possibly TRBD2 (7 bases). The CDR3 length is 16 residues. Germline V lookup: CDR1 MNHNY, CDR2 SVGAGI (reference sequence). V dropped 5 bases and J dropped 0 bases, with 16 bases sitting between them. The CDR3 loop is CASSQGLGGYQETQYF. The CDR3 region has the DNA TGTGCCAGCAGTCAAGGACTAGGGGGGTACCAAGAGACCCAGTACTTC.

On this clone itself: Distinct nucleotide sequences in the sample also encode this CDR3. The chain has TRBV7-2 and TRBJ2-5; 12 positions agree with TRBD2. The V and J ends lost 1 base and 2 bases, in that order; junction bases with no gene match: 2. This CDR3 region has 16 residues. Germline values: CDR1 SGHTA, CDR2 FQGNSA. The CDR3 loop is CASSLGLAGGQETQYF. CDR3 nucleotide sequence: TGTGCCAGCAGCTTAGGTCTAGCGGGGGGGCAAGAGACCCAGTACTTC.

V and J are TRBV19 and TRBJ2-7; D is perhaps TRBD2 (6 bases). This CDR3 is 15 amino acids long. The ends were cut back, 5 bases at V and 6 bases at J, with 20 bases in the middle. CDR1 is LNHDA and CDR2 is SQIVND in the germline V gene (reference sequence). In DNA form, the CDR3 reads TGTGCCAGTAGTCAACCAAAGACTAGAGGTGGCGAGCAGTACTTC. Translation: CASSQPKTRGGEQYF.

The chain couples TRBV11-2 to TRBJ2-3; the D is unclear. Trimming left V 2 bases short and J 0 bases short, with 9 bases between. The germline CDR1 and CDR2 sequences are SGHAT and FQNNGV. The CDR3 is 15 residues long. DNA of the CDR3: TGTGCCAGCAGCTTAATTGGCGGTAGCACAGATACGCAGTATTTT. It encodes CASSLIGGSTDTQYF.

Remarks on this clone: Different DNA sequences within this sample yield the same CDR3. The chain links TRBV5-1 to TRBJ2-3; D gene unclear. The CDR3 sequence is 14 residues long. Germline CDR1 SGHRS, CDR2 YFSETQ. The V end lost 0 bases, the J end lost 0 bases, and 5 bases lay between the germline ends. CDR3 nucleotide sequence: TGCGCCAGCAGCTTGGACAGAAGCACAGATACGCAGTATTTT. The encoded protein is CASSLDRSTDTQYF.

This clone was detected only once. V usage is TRBV6-5 and J usage is TRBJ1-1; no clear D gene. The V gene's germline CDR1 is MNHEY and CDR2 SVGAGI. CDR3 size: 14 residues. V was trimmed by 3 bases and J by 1 base, leaving 9 bases between them. CDR3 DNA: TGTGCCAGCAGTTATAGCCCGGGGAACACTGAAGCTTTCTTT. It yields the protein CASSYSPGNTEAFF.

CDR3 sequence (DNA): TGTGCCAGCAGCTTAGCGGGGACAGGTCCGAATAAACTGTTTTTT. Its protein product is CASSLAGTGPNKLFF. The rearrangement links TRBV7-2 to TRBJ1-4; the match to TRBD1 covers 8 bases. CDR1 is SGHTA, CDR2 FQGNSA, per germline. This CDR3 is 15 amino acids long. V lost 0 bases to trimming and J lost 11 bases; unmatched junction nucleotides: 8.

The chain has TRBV4-3 and TRBJ2-1; weak D call: TRBD1 (6 bases). The germline gives CDR1 LGHNA, CDR2 YSLEER. Trimming pared 0 bases from V and 4 bases from J, leaving 13 bases between. The CDR3 sequence is 16 residues long. The CDR3 DNA reads TGCGCCAGCAGCCAAGAAACGGGAAGGGGGTACAATGAGCAGTTCTTC. This codes for CASSQETGRGYNEQFF.

The chain links TRBV27 to TRBJ1-1; 12 bases map to TRBD1. The CDR3 is 14 residues long. V dropped 4 bases and J dropped 5; count of bases not matched to a gene: 2. Looked up from germline, CDR1 is MNHEY and CDR2 is SMNVEV (reference sequence). The CDR3 here is CASSWDRGLTEAFF. The CDR3 DNA reads TGTGCCAGCAGTTGGGACAGGGGGCTAACTGAAGCTTTCTTT.

V usage is TRBV15 and J usage is TRBJ1-2, with D hard to call. V dropped 0 bases and J dropped 4 bases, with 3 bases sitting between them. This CDR3 has 12 residues. Germline V gives CDR1 LNHNV, CDR2 YYDKDF (reference sequence). The CDR3 loop is CATSRDIYGYTF. The DNA for the CDR3 is TGTGCCACCAGCAGAGATATCTATGGCTACACCTTC.

The rearrangement uses TRBV12-3 or TRBV12-4 and TRBJ1-2, with D perhaps TRBD1 (5 bases). This CDR3 has 12 residues. The V end lost 2 bases, the J end lost 4 bases, and 5 bases lay between the germline ends. DNA of the CDR3: TGTGCCAGCAGTTTAAGGGGCTATGGCTACACCTTC. This translates into CASSLRGYGYTF.

V is TRBV5-4 and J is TRBJ2-7, with 11 bases aligning to TRBD1. In germline, CDR1 is SGHNT, CDR2 YYREEE (reference sequence). V lost 0 bases, J lost 1 base, and 3 bases stayed unmatched. This CDR3 has 16 residues. The CDR3 DNA reads TGTGCCAGCAGCTTGGGGGGACAGGGGGTTTCCTACGAGCAGTACTTC. This codes for CASSLGGQGVSYEQYF.

The gene calls are TRBV18 and TRBJ1-1; possible D gene TRBD1, 6 bases. The V end was cut by 2 bases, the J end by 0 bases, with 10 bases between. Per the germline V gene, CDR1 is KGHSH and CDR2 is LQKENI. CDR3 length: 15 amino acids. The CDR3 region is CASSPGGKMNTEAFF. CDR3 DNA: TGTGCCAGCTCACCAGGGGGCAAGATGAACACTGAAGCTTTCTTT.

The chain uses TRBV4-2 and TRBJ2-5; the D gene is possibly TRBD2 (5 bases). The CDR3 is made up of 16 amino acids. With 4 bases removed from V and 4 bases from J, the gap between germline ends came to 19 bases. The germline V gene has CDR1 LGHNA and CDR2 YNFKEQ. This CDR3 reads CASSPRRSGSGETQYF. CDR3 bases: TGTGCCAGCAGCCCCCGGAGGAGCGGATCGGGAGAGACCCAGTACTTC.

This rearrangement joins TRBV28 to TRBJ2-7; TRBD2 aligns across 7 bases. Trimming cost V 5 bases and J 4 bases; bases outside gene matches: 11. The germline gives CDR1 MDHEN, CDR2 SYDVKM. The CDR3 extends over 15 amino acids. DNA of the CDR3: TGTGCCAGCAGTGTCGTAGCGGGTCTGGGGTACGAGCAGTACTTC. This sequence encodes CASSVVAGLGYEQYF.

V and J are TRBV15 and TRBJ1-2, with 8 nucleotides matching TRBD1. The CDR3 is 12 amino acids. Germline values: CDR1 LNHNV, CDR2 YYDKDF (reference sequence). V shed 5 bases and J 4 bases; nucleotides not matched to a gene: 0. The CDR3 sequence is CATSDRGYGYTF. In DNA, the CDR3 is TGTGCCACCAGCGACAGGGGCTATGGCTACACCTTC.

The chain carries TRBV7-2 and TRBJ2-7; D gene ambiguous. Germline V CDR1 and CDR2: SGHTA, FQGNSA. The ends were cut back, 2 bases at V and 1 base at J, with 9 bases in the middle. This CDR3 contains 14 residues. CDR3 region: CASSLRGISYEQYF. For the CDR3, the DNA is TGTGCCAGCAGCTTACGAGGCATTTCCTACGAGCAGTACTTC.

The gene calls are TRBV14 and TRBJ1-4, with D perhaps matching TRBD1 (6 bases). This CDR3 has 16 residues. Germline lookup yields CDR1 SGHDN and CDR2 FVKESK. Trimming removed 0 bases at V and 2 bases at J, with 10 bases between. CDR3 bases: TGTGCCAGCAGCCAAGATGCTGGACAGACTAATGAAAAACTGTTTTTT. It is translated as CASSQDAGQTNEKLFF.

This clone occurred once. The CDR3 nucleotides read TGTGCCAGCAGCCCCCGGACAGGAACTAATGAAAAACTGTTTTTT. This gives the protein CASSPRTGTNEKLFF. This rearrangement joins TRBV7-2 to TRBJ1-4; 7 positions match TRBD1. Germline V gene data show CDR1 as SGHTA and CDR2 as FQGNSA. The V segment lost 5 bases and the J segment 1 base; nucleotides outside the gene matches: 4. The CDR3 extends over 15 amino acids.